These 30 T cell receptor beta chains came from one sample sequenced in a study of CD8+ T cells in alopecia areata. Treatment in this sample: oral pan-JAK inhibitor, 5-10 mg twice daily. Once RNA had been extracted, it was reverse transcribed into cDNA to act as the sequencing template. The table came from immunoSEQ multiplex PCR; TCRdb's copy has only in-frame clones and leaves some out. The sample includes about 270,000 clones, roughly 60% of them seen just once. The sample in question was CD4+ T cells sorted from blood, obtained around week 54, from a patient treated with tofacitinib. All receptors come from a human donor with alopecia areata.

This clone was detected many times. The V call is TRBV7-9, the J call TRBJ2-3; TRBD1 matches at 8 bases. The CDR3 consists of 16 residues. Looked up from germline, CDR1 is SEHNR and CDR2 is FQNEAQ (reference sequence). J gave up 0 bases and V 5 bases, and 7 bases lay outside the gene matches. The CDR3, as DNA: TGTGCCAGCAGCCCCCTATGGACAGGGAGCACAGATACGCAGTATTTT. Translating gives CASSPLWTGSTDTQYF.

The chain uses TRBV5-1 and TRBJ1-1; D may be TRBD1 (6 bases). Per the germline V gene, CDR1 is SGHRS and CDR2 is YFSETQ. The CDR3 length is 16 residues. V was shortened by 0 bases and J by 5 bases, with 17 bases between the two germline ends. The DNA for the CDR3 is TGCGCCAGCAGCTTGGCCCGGGACACTACTATGACTGAAGCTTTCTTT. Its translation is CASSLARDTTMTEAFF.

This clone was detected a few times. V is TRBV5-6 and J is TRBJ1-6; tentative D call: TRBD1 (6 bases). The CDR3 consists of 14 residues. Between the trimmed V and J ends, which lost 0 bases and 9 bases, there was a span of 10 bases. The germline gives CDR1 SGHDT, CDR2 YYEEEE. CDR3 sequence: CASSLEQGFSPLHF. Here the CDR3 DNA reads TGTGCCAGCAGCTTGGAACAGGGATTTTCACCCCTCCACTTT.

V usage is TRBV18 and J usage is TRBJ2-7; D might be TRBD1 (5 bases). CDR3 length: 16 amino acids. V was cut by 2 bases and J by 2 bases, with 16 bases left in between. Germline CDR1 KGHSH, CDR2 LQKENI. CDR3 residues: CASSPGVRGSAYEQYF. The CDR3 nucleotides read TGTGCCAGCTCACCAGGAGTTAGGGGCAGCGCCTACGAGCAGTACTTC.

V gene TRBV30 combines with J gene TRBJ1-2; D call uncertain. V was shortened by 4 bases and J by 4 bases, with 16 bases between the two germline ends. The CDR3 contains 14 residues. CDR1 is GTSNPN and CDR2 is SVGIG in the germline V gene (reference sequence). The chain's CDR3 is CAWTSIGEVYGYTF. The CDR3, as DNA: TGTGCCTGGACGTCCATTGGGGAGGTCTATGGCTACACCTTC.

This clone occurred a few times. The chain uses TRBV20-1 and TRBJ2-5, with unresolved D. The CDR3 spans 11 residues. V was pared by 5 bases and J by 2 bases, with 6 bases between. Germline CDR1 is DFQATT and CDR2 is SNEGSKA (reference sequence). CDR3 DNA sequence: TGCAGTGCTCTAATTCAAGAGACCCAGTACTTC. It codes for CSALIQETQYF.

The CDR3 DNA reads as TGTGCCAGCAGCGCCCGGGACAGTCAAGAGACCCAGTACTTC. This gives the protein CASSARDSQETQYF. The chain combines TRBV7-9 with TRBJ2-5; TRBD1 matches 7 bases. The CDR3 contains 14 residues. Germline V CDR1 and CDR2: SEHNR, FQNEAQ (reference sequence). The V gene end was trimmed by 5 bases and the J gene end by 2 bases; junction bases not matched to a gene: 5.

V usage is TRBV5-4 and J usage is TRBJ1-3, with D uncertain. CDR3 size: 17 residues. Between the trimmed V and J ends, which lost 3 bases and 4 bases, there was a span of 20 bases. Per the germline V gene, CDR1 is SGHNT and CDR2 is YYREEE (reference sequence). The CDR3 nucleotides read TGTGCCAGCAGCTCCCCCGGGCCTACCCTAACGGGAAACACCATATATTTT. Translation gives CASSSPGPTLTGNTIYF.

Only one count was recorded for this clone. The chain employs TRBV11-2 and TRBJ2-1; 12 bases line up with TRBD2. The length of the CDR3 is 16 residues. Per the germline V gene, CDR1 is SGHAT and CDR2 is FQNNGV. V was pared by 5 bases and J by 4 bases, with 6 bases of the junction left unmatched. CDR3 coding DNA: TGTGCCAGCAGCGGGGCCGGGACTAGCGGGTACAATGAGCAGTTCTTC. Its protein product is CASSGAGTSGYNEQFF.

In its sample, this clone was seen a few times. This chain connects TRBV14 to TRBJ1-4, with unresolved D. The CDR3 sequence is 13 residues long. From germline, CDR1 is SGHDN and CDR2 FVKESK. The V and J ends lost 4 bases and 7 bases respectively, with 10 bases between them. CDR3 DNA sequence: TGTGCCAGCAGCCGTGCTTTCGGTGAAAAACTGTTTTTT. As protein: CASSRAFGEKLFF.

The chain uses TRBV27 and TRBJ2-3; D ambiguous. Deletions cut 6 bases from V and 11 bases from J, with 12 bases between. This CDR3 spans 11 amino acids. Germline V gene data show CDR1 as MNHEY and CDR2 as SMNVEV (reference sequence). This CDR3 is CASRLGLWQYF. As DNA, the CDR3 is TGTGCCAGCAGGTTGGGTCTATGGCAGTATTTT.

The chain carries TRBV7-6 and TRBJ1-1; no firm D call. Germline CDR1 reads SGHVS; CDR2 reads FNYEAQ. The CDR3 consists of 13 residues. V lost 5 bases, J lost 0 bases, and 7 bases lay in between. The CDR3: CASSLRLNTEAFF. The DNA of the CDR3 is TGTGCCAGCAGCCTCAGATTGAACACTGAAGCTTTCTTT.

This rearrangement joins TRBV2 to TRBJ2-7; 7 nucleotides match TRBD2. J lost 3 bases, V lost 6 bases, and 8 bases had no gene match. Germline V gene lookup returns CDR1 SNHLY and CDR2 FYNNEI. CDR3 length: 14 amino acids. CDR3 sequence reads: CASRTSLIYYEQYF. CDR3 sequence (DNA): TGTGCCAGCAGGACTAGCCTAATCTACTACGAGCAGTACTTC.

This clone occurred many times. J is TRBJ2-7 and V is TRBV7-2; 8 bases map to TRBD2. V lost 5 bases, J lost 3 bases, and 12 bases stayed unmatched. Germline CDR1 reads SGHTA; CDR2 reads FQGNSA. The CDR3 sequence is 16 residues long. CDR3 nucleotides: TGTGCCAGCAGCCCCCGGGGGGGTTCGCGAGGCTACGAGCAGTACTTC. Its translation: CASSPRGGSRGYEQYF.

The rearrangement links TRBV5-6 to TRBJ2-1; no clear D. Germline V lookup: CDR1 SGHDT, CDR2 YYEEEE. The CDR3 is 14 amino acids. V lost 3 bases to trimming and J lost 4 bases, with 11 bases between them. The CDR3 DNA reads TGTGCCAGCAGCTCTGGCTTTGATTACAATGAGCAGTTCTTC. Translation gives CASSSGFDYNEQFF.

The chain couples TRBV27 to TRBJ2-7; D unresolved. Germline CDR1 reads MNHEY; CDR2 reads SMNVEV (reference sequence). Between the trimmed V and J ends, which lost 5 bases and 1 base, there was a span of 9 bases. The CDR3 has 13 residues. CDR3 DNA: TGTGCCAGCAGTCCCCTGGGGTCCTACGAGCAGTACTTC. Its translation is CASSPLGSYEQYF.

The chain has TRBV30 and TRBJ1-6; 9 bases align to TRBD1. This CDR3 is 14 amino acids long. Germline V gene lookup returns CDR1 GTSNPN and CDR2 SVGIG (reference sequence). The junction had 1 base not matched to a gene; V was cut back by 0 bases and J by 7 bases. CDR3 sequence: CAWSVGQGNSPLHF. DNA for the CDR3: TGTGCCTGGAGTGTAGGACAGGGGAATTCACCCCTCCACTTT.

This clone was found a few times. The J gene is TRBJ2-6, the V gene TRBV14; the D is unclear. There are 14 residues in the CDR3. Trimming cost V 1 base and J 3 bases, with 4 bases left between them. CDR1 and CDR2 (germline): SGHDN, FVKESK. CDR3 coding DNA: TGTGCCAGCAGCCAAGGCTATGGGGCCAACGTCCTGACTTTC. Translating it yields CASSQGYGANVLTF.

This clone was seen more than once but under ten times. V usage is TRBV10-3 and J usage is TRBJ1-1; D is ambiguous. The CDR3 is 13 amino acids. Germline V gene sequence: CDR1 ENHRY, CDR2 SYGVKD. Trimming removed 10 bases at V and 4 bases at J, with 16 bases between. CDR3 region: CATTREGSTEAFF. The CDR3 coding sequence is TGTGCCACGACGCGAGAAGGTAGCACTGAAGCTTTCTTT.

This clone was found a few times. The chain has TRBV20-1 and TRBJ1-2, with TRBD1 as a possible D gene (5 bases). The V and J ends lost 3 bases and 7 bases respectively, with 9 bases between them. The CDR3 totals 11 residues. Per the germline V gene, CDR1 is DFQATT and CDR2 is SNEGSKA (reference sequence). The CDR3 DNA follows: TGCAGTGCTAGTTGGCAGGGTGGCTACACCTTC. It codes for CSASWQGGYTF.

This clone was seen a few times. The V and J genes are TRBV29-1 and TRBJ2-7; 8 positions match TRBD1. Trimming took 7 bases from V and 4 from J; bases not matched to a gene: 6. The CDR3 length is 12 residues. Germline V gives CDR1 SQVTM, CDR2 ANQGSEA. This chain's CDR3 is CSARQGTYEQYF. In DNA form, the CDR3 reads TGCAGCGCCCGACAGGGGACGTACGAGCAGTACTTC.

This clone is a singleton in its sample. The J gene is TRBJ1-5, the V gene TRBV5-1, with D unresolved. The V end lost 5 bases, the J end lost 7 bases, and 16 bases lay between the germline ends. Germline V gives CDR1 SGHRS, CDR2 YFSETQ. This CDR3 comprises 14 residues. CDR3 sequence (DNA): TGCGCCAGCAGTTCCCTCGCGGGTGGCCAGCCCCAGCATTTT. Protein: CASSSLAGGQPQHF. The variable domain in full, completed from reference TRBV5-1 and TRBJ1-5, reads KAGVTQTPRYLIKTRGQQVTLSCSPISGHRSVSWYQQTPGQGLQFLFEYFSETQRNKGNFPGRFSGRQFSNSRSEMNVSTLELGDSALYLCASSSLAGGQPQHFGDGTRLSIL.

There are a few counts of this clone. Other DNA variants within this sample encode the same CDR3. This rearrangement joins TRBV5-1 to TRBJ2-7; TRBD1 might be the D (6 bases). V was cut by 0 bases and J by 2 bases, with 6 bases left in between. The V gene's germline CDR1 is SGHRS and CDR2 YFSETQ. This CDR3 has 13 amino acids. The CDR3 region has the DNA TGCGCCAGCAGCTTGGAGGGGGCCTACGAGCAGTACTTC. Protein sequence: CASSLEGAYEQYF.

The rearrangement links TRBV27 to TRBJ2-1; maybe TRBD2 (6 bases). From germline, CDR1 is MNHEY and CDR2 SMNVEV (reference sequence). This CDR3 has 13 amino acids. V lost 10 bases and J 2 bases, leaving 12 bases between the germline ends. The CDR3 protein is CATSGLAYNEQFF. DNA for the CDR3: TGTGCCACTTCGGGACTCGCCTACAATGAGCAGTTCTTC.

A few counts support this clone. This sequence joins TRBV15 and TRBJ1-2; D is ambiguous. The CDR3 extends over 15 amino acids. Trimming removed 0 bases from V and 9 bases from J, with 17 bases in between. Germline values: CDR1 LNHNV, CDR2 YYDKDF (reference sequence). The CDR3 spells CATSRDSETARSYTF. CDR3 DNA: TGTGCCACCAGCAGAGATTCTGAGACGGCTAGAAGCTACACCTTC.

This clone was detected only once. The chain is built from TRBV13 and TRBJ2-2; 7 bases are a match to TRBD1. The V segment lost 10 bases and the J segment 4 bases; nucleotides outside the gene matches: 15. The germline CDR1 and CDR2 sequences are PRHDT and FYEKMQ (reference sequence). The CDR3 extends over 16 amino acids. CDR3 residues: CATVGSQTGPTGELFF. Written as DNA, the CDR3 is TGTGCCACCGTGGGCTCCCAGACAGGGCCCACCGGGGAGCTGTTTTTT.

The chain recombines TRBV19 with TRBJ2-2, with a tentative D call TRBD1 (6 bases). Germline CDR1 reads LNHDA; CDR2 reads SQIVND (reference sequence). V lost 7 bases, J lost 2 bases, and 14 bases lay in between. The CDR3 is 15 amino acids. The CDR3 nucleotides are TGTGCCAGTAAAATAGGACAGACCAACACCGGGGAGCTGTTTTTT. Translation: CASKIGQTNTGELFF.

The rearrangement links TRBV30 to TRBJ1-4, with 8 positions matching TRBD1. Unmatched junction bases numbered 7, after V lost 0 bases and J lost 4 bases. CDR3 length: 16 amino acids. Per the germline V gene, CDR1 is GTSNPN and CDR2 is SVGIG (reference sequence). The CDR3, as DNA: TGTGCCTGGAGTGTGGCCCGGGACAGGTTTAATGAAAAACTGTTTTTT. This gives the protein CAWSVARDRFNEKLFF.

This clone has just a few counts. The V call is TRBV4-1, the J call TRBJ2-7, with a possible D match to TRBD1 (5 bases). Germline-derived CDR1 and CDR2 are MGHRA and YSYEKL. The CDR3 contains 14 residues. Between the trimmed V and J ends, which lost 1 base and 7 bases, there was a span of 14 bases. In nucleotides, the CDR3 is TGCGCCAGCAGCCAAGTGGGCAGGGCAGGAGAGCAGTACTTC. It specifies CASSQVGRAGEQYF.

J is TRBJ1-5 and V is TRBV10-3; no firm D call. The germline CDR1 and CDR2 sequences are ENHRY and SYGVKD. The CDR3 is 12 amino acids. The V end lost 5 bases, the J end lost 7 bases, and 9 bases lay between the germline ends. The CDR3 sequence: CAISLGGQPQHF. The CDR3 bases are TGTGCCATCAGTCTTGGAGGGCAGCCCCAGCATTTT.